This TCR beta chain comes out of a study of shared clonotypes between healthy human individuals. Notes on the study in general: Blood was the sole source, and tissue repertoires probably differ. Clonotype sharing levels among donors were expected to vary with sequencing depth.

Germline V CDR1 and CDR2: LNHDA, SQIVND (reference sequence). The CDR3 consists of 11 residues. As to this clone: Its antigen is not known.

Libraries were prepared by immunoSEQ multiplex PCR; TCRdb keeps only in-frame clonotypes and omits some of them. Seen here are about 560,000 clones, around three quarters observed once, and the top ten hold around 12%. Material for sequencing was PBMCs. V usage is TRBV19 and J usage is TRBJ2-5, with 8 bases fitting TRBD2. The receptor was derived from a woman in her thirties or forties in good health. Some clones in this sample may be carry-over from other donors' samples. The CDR3 loop reads CGLALQETQYF. The CDR3 DNA sequence: TGTGGACTAGCGCTACAAGAGACCCAGTACTTC. Variable domain in full (rest from reference TRBV19 and TRBJ2-5): DGGITQSPKYLFRKEGQNVTLSCEQNLNHDAMYWYRQDPGQGLRLIYYSQIVNDFQKGDIAEGYSVSREKKESFPLTVTSAQKNPTAFYLCGLALQETQYFGPGTRLLVL.